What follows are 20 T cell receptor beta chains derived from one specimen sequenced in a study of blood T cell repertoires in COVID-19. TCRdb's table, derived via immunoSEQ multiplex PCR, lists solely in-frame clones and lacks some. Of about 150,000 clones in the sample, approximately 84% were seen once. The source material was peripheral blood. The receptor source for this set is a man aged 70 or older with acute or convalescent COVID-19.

The CDR3 sequence: CASSLSVDRNDYGYTF. The CDR3 DNA sequence: TGCGCCAGCAGTCTTTCTGTGGACAGGAATGACTATGGCTACACCTTC. This chain connects TRBV5-1 to TRBJ1-2; the match to TRBD1 covers 7 bases. The length of the CDR3 is 16 residues. After removal of 5 bases from V and 3 bases from J, the junction contained 13 bases not matched to a gene. Germline CDR1 reads SGHRS; CDR2 reads YFSETQ. The full variable domain, its missing parts supplied by reference TRBV5-1 and TRBJ1-2, is KAGVTQTPRYLIKTRGQQVTLSCSPISGHRSVSWYQQTPGQGLQFLFEYFSETQRNKGNFPGRFSGRQFSNSRSEMNVSTLELGDSALYLCASSLSVDRNDYGYTFGSGTRLTVV.

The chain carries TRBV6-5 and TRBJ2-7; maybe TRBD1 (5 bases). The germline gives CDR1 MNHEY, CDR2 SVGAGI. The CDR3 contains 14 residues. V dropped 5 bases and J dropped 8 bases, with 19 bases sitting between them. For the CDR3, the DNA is TGTGCCAGCAGTCCGACAGCGAGCCTACGAAAGCAGTACTTC. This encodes CASSPTASLRKQYF.

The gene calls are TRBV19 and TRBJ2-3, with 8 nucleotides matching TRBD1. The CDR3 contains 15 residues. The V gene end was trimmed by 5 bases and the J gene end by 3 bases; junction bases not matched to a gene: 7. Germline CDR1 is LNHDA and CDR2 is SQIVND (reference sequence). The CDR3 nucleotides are TGTGCCAGTAGTGACCCCGGGACAGGTACAGATACGCAGTATTTT. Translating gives CASSDPGTGTDTQYF.

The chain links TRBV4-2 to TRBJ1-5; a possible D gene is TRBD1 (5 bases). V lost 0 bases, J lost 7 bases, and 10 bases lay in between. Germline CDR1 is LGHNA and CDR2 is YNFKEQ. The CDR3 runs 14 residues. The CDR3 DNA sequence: TGTGCCAGCAGCCAAGAGCGGGGGGACCAGCCCCAGCATTTT. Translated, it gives CASSQERGDQPQHF.

CDR3 sequence (DNA): TGTGCCAGCAGCTTAGGGTTGACAGGAACTTATGGCTACACCTTC. It is translated as CASSLGLTGTYGYTF. This chain connects TRBV11-2 to TRBJ1-2, with a tentative D call TRBD1 (6 bases). CDR1 and CDR2 (germline): SGHAT, FQNNGV. The CDR3 covers 15 residues. Trimming took off 1 base at V and 5 bases at J, with 14 bases between the two ends.

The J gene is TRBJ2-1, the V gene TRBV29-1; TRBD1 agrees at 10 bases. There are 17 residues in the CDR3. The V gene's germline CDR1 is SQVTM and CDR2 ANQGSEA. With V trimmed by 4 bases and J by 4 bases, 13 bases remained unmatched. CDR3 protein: CSVVGGTGVQIYNEQFF. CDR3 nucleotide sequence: TGCAGCGTTGTGGGAGGGACAGGGGTCCAAATTTACAATGAGCAGTTCTTC.

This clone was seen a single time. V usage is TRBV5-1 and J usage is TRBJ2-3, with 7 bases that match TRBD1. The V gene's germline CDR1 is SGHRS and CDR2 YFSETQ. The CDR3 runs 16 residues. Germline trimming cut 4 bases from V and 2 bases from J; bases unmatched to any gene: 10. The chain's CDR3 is CASSKGQASSTDTQYF. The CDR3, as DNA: TGCGCCAGCAGCAAAGGACAGGCAAGTTCCACAGATACGCAGTATTTT.

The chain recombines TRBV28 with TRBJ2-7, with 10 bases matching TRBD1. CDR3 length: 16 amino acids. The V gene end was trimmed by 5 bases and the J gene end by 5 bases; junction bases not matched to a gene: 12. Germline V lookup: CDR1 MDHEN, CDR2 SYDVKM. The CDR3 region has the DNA TGTGCCAGCAGTCTGGCGGGGACAGGGGTATCCCACGAGCAGTACTTC. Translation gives CASSLAGTGVSHEQYF. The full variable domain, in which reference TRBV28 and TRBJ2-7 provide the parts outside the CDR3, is DVKVTQSSRYLVKRTGEKVFLECVQDMDHENMFWYRQDPGLGLRLIYFSYDVKMKEKGDIPEGYSVSREKKERFSLILESASTNQTSMYLCASSLAGTGVSHEQYFGPGTRLTVT.

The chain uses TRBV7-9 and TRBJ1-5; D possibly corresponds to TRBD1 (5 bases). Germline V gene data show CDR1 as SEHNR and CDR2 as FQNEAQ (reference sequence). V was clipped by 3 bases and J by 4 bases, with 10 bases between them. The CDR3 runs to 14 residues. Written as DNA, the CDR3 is TGTGCCAGCAGCTTCGGACAACTTAATCAGCCCCAGCATTTT. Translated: CASSFGQLNQPQHF.

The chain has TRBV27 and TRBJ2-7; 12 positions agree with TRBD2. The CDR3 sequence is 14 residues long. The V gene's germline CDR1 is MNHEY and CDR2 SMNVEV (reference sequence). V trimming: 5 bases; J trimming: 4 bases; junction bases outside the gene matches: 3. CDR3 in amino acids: CASSRGLAGYEQYF. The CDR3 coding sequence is TGTGCCAGCAGTCGGGGACTAGCGGGTTACGAGCAGTACTTC.

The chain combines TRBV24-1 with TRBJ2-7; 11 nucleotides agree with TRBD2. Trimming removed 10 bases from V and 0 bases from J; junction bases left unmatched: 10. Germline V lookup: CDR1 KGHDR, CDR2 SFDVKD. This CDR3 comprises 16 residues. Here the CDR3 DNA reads TGTGCCACAAAAGCTAGCGGGAGGTCTCTCTCCTACGAGCAGTACTTC. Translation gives CATKASGRSLSYEQYF.

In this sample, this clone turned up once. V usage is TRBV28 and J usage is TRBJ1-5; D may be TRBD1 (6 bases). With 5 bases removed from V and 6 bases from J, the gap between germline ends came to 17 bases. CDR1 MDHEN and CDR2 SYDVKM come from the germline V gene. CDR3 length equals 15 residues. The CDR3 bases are TGTGCCAGCAGTAAGGCAGGGGAAAGCGGTCAGCCCCAGCATTTT. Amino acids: CASSKAGESGQPQHF.

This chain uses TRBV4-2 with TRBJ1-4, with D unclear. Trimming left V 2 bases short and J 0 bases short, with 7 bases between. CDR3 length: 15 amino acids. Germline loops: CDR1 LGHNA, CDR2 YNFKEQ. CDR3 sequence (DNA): TGTGCCAGCAGCCAACCCCGTACAACTAATGAAAAACTGTTTTTT. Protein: CASSQPRTTNEKLFF.

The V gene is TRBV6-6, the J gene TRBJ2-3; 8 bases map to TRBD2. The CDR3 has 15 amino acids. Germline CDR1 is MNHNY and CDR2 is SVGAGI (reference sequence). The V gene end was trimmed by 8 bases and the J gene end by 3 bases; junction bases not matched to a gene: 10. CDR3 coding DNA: TGTGCCAGCTCCCTGGTCCAGCGGGGGACAGATACGCAGTATTTT. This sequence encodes CASSLVQRGTDTQYF.

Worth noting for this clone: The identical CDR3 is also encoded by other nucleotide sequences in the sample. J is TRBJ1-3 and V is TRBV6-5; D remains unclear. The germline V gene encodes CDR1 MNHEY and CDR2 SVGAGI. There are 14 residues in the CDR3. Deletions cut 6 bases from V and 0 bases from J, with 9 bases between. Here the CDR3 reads CASSRTDSGNTIYF. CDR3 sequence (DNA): TGTGCCAGCAGCCGGACTGACTCTGGAAACACCATATATTTT.

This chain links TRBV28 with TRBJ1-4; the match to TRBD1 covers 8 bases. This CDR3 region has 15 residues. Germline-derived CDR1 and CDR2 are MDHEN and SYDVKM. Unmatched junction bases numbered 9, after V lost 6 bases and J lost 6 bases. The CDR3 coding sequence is TGTGCCAGCAGGCCCGACAGGGGAAGGGATGAAAAACTGTTTTTT. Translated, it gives CASRPDRGRDEKLFF.

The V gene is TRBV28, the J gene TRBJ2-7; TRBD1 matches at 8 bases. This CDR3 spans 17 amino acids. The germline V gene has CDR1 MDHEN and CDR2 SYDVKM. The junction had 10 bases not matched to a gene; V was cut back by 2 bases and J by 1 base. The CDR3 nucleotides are TGTGCCAGCAGTTTAGGGGCAGGGGGCTTTAAGTCCTACGAGCAGTACTTC. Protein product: CASSLGAGGFKSYEQYF.

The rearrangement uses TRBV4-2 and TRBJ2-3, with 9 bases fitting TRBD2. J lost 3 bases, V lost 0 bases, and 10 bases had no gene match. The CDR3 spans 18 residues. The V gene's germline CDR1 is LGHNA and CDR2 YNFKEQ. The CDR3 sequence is CASSQEGLAGVYTDTQYF. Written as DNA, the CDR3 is TGTGCCAGCAGCCAAGAAGGCTTAGCGGGAGTTTATACAGATACGCAGTATTTT.

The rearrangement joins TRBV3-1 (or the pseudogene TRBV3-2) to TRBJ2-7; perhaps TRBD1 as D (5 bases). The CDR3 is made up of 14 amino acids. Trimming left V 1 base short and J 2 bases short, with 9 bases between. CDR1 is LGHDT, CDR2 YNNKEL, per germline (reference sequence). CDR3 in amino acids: CASSQVVGPYEQYF. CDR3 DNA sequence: TGTGCCAGCAGCCAAGTGGTGGGGCCCTACGAGCAGTACTTC.

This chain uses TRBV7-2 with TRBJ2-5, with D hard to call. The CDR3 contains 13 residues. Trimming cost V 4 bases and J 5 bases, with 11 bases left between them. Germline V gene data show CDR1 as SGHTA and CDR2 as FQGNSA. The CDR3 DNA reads TGTGCCAGCAGCTCCCAGCCCGGGGAGACCCAGTACTTC. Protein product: CASSSQPGETQYF.